The T cell receptor (beta chain) under discussion was sequenced for a study of blood T cells in healthy people across ages. Points on this clonotype: Its antigen is as yet unknown.

Those donating, healthy Caucasian individuals from Russia, were aged about 6 to 90. Each sample gave at least 6.5 million isolated PBMCs. General study points: The donors' CMV status was not determined, possibly confounding changes in expanded clonotypes. Among long-lived donors, naive CD4+ cells were more numerous and diversity higher than in aged donors.

In germline, CDR1 is DFQATT, CDR2 SNEGSKA (reference sequence). Losses at the gene ends were 0 bases for V and 0 bases for J; bases not matched to a gene: 6. The CDR3 extends over 16 amino acids. The use of a sample-barcoded 5' primer and a J-beta primer mix characterized a second PCR of 7 to 11 cycles. TCRdb called the 5' RACE reads again in MiXCR, with one record for every CDR3 protein. The sample shows some 1.4 million distinct CDR3 sequences, about 43% of them seen only once. This TCR was sampled from a young woman in good health. Sequenced sample: blood. This chain links TRBV20-1 with TRBJ2-3; 7 bases agree with TRBD2. This chain's CDR3 is CSARDLAGTSTDTQYF. The CDR3 bases are TGCAGTGCTAGAGACTTAGCGGGTACTAGCACAGATACGCAGTATTTT.